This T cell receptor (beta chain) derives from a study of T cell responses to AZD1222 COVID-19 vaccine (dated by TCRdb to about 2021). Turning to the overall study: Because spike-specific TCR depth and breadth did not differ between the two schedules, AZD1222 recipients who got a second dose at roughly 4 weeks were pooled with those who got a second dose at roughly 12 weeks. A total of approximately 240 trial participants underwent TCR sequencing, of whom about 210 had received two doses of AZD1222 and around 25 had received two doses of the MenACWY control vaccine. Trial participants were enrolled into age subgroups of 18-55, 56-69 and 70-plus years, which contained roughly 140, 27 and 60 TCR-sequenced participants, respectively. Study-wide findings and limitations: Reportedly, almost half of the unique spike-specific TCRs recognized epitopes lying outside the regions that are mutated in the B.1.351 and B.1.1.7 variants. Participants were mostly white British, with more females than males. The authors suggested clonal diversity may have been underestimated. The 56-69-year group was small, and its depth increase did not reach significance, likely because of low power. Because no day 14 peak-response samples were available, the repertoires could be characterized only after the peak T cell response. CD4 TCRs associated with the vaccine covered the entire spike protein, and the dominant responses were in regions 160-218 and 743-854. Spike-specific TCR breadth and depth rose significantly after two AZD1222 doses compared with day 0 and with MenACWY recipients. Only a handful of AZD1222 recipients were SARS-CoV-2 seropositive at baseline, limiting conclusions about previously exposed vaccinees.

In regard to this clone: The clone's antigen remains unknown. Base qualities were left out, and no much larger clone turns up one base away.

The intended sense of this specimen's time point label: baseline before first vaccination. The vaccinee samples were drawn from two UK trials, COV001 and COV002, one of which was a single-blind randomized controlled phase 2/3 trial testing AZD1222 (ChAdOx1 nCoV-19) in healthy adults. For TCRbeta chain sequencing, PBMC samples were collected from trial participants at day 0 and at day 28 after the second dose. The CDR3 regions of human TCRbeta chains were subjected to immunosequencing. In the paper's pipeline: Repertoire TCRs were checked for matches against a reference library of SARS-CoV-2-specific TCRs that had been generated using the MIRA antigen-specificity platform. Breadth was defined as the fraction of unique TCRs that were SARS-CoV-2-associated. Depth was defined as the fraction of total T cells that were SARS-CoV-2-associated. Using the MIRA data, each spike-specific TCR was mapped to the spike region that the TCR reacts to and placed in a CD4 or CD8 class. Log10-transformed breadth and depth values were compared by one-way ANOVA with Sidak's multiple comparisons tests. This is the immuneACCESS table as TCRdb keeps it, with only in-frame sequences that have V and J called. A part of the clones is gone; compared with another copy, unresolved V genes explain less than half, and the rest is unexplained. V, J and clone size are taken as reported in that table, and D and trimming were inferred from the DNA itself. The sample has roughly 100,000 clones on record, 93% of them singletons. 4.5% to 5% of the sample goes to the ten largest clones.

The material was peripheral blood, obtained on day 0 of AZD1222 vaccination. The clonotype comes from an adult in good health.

The CDR3 has the sequence CASSLARRGGYTF. The nucleotide sequence is given as TGTGCCAGCAGTTTAGCGCGCCGAGGTGGCTACACCTTC. The chain joins TRBV12-3 or TRBV12-4 to TRBJ1-2; the D segment cannot be called with confidence. V and J lose 0 bases and 7 bases, and a span of 9 bases separates them. From cysteine to phenylalanine, the CDR3 is 13 amino acids long. The entry retains the CDR3 DNA only, 39 bases that are in frame from base 1.